This T cell receptor beta chain appears in the sequencing data of a study of T cell repertoires in cytomegalovirus infection. Study context: Signatures in public TCR beta sequences pointed to both CMV infection and matching HLA type.

TCRdb re-called the reads with MiXCR, one entry per CDR3 protein. The top ten clones hold approximately 31% of a sample with 150,000 to 200,000 distinct CDR3 sequences, about 28% of them seen once. Whole-study findings and limits: Clonotype analysis showed dominance of the ex vivo response by HLA-C-restricted CMV-specific TCR beta clonotypes.

This clonotype was recorded at least ten times. Its specificity is unknown. With 3 bases clipped from V and 4 bases from J, the junction kept 0 bases outside the gene matches. This CDR3 comprises 12 residues. Germline assignment: CDR1 SGHTA and CDR2 FQGNSA. The source material was PBMCs. The chain couples TRBV7-2 to TRBJ2-7, with 7 positions matching TRBD1. The TCR originated in a human donor in good health (CMV status not recorded). Some clones in this sample may be carry-over from other donors' samples. The CDR3 sequence: CASSLTGYEQYF. The CDR3 region has the DNA TGTGCCAGCAGCTTGACAGGGTACGAGCAGTACTTC. Full variable domain (missing parts from reference TRBV7-2 and TRBJ2-7): GAGVSQSPSNKVTEKGKDVELRCDPISGHTALYWYRQSLGQGLEFLIYFQGNSAPDKSGLPSDRFSAERTGGSVSTLTIQRTQQEDSAVYLCASSLTGYEQYFGPGTRLTVT.